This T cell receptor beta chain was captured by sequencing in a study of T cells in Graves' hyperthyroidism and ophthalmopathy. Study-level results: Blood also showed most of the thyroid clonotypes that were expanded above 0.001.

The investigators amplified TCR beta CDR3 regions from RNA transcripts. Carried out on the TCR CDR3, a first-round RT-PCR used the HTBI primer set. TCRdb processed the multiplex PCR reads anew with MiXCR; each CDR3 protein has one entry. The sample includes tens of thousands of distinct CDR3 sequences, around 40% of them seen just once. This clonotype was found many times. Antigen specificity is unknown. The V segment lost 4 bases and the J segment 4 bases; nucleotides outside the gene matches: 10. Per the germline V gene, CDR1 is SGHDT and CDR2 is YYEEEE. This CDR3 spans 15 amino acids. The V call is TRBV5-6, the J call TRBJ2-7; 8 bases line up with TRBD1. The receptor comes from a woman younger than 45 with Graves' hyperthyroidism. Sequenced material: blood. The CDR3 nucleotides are TGTGCCAGCAGCGGGGAAGGACAGGGTTCATACGAGCAGTACTTC. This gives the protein CASSGEGQGSYEQYF.